These 2 T cell receptor beta chains were all obtained from the same sample, sequenced in a study of beta chain features in type 1 diabetes (dated by TCRdb to 2016 to 2019). Libraries were built with the immunoSEQ multiplex PCR assay. All of the isolated RNA was reverse transcribed with the High Capacity cDNA Reverse Transcription Kit, so expressed TCRB transcripts were sequenced. The clones in this table, taken by TCRdb from immuneACCESS, are in-frame only. Not every clone is retained; where verified, under half of the shortfall comes from an unresolved V gene, and the cause of the rest is unknown. The sample records hundreds of thousands of clones, 9.5% to 12% of which are singletons. Clones ranked in the top ten supply 0.015% to 0.02% of the sample. The sequencing input was naive CD4+ T cells from blood. This specimen's cell subset or site label, per the study, means: true naive CD4+ T cells. Receptors were obtained from a woman in her twenties or thirties in good health.

The rearrangement uses TRBV19 and TRBJ2-5; 11 bases agree with TRBD2. Germline CDR1 LNHDA, CDR2 SQIVND (reference sequence). V dropped 6 bases and J dropped 0; count of bases not matched to a gene: 3. The CDR3 is made up of 15 amino acids. The CDR3 bases are TGTGCCAGTAGCGCTAGCGGGAGGTACCAAGAGACCCAGTACTTC. Translating it yields CASSASGRYQETQYF.

The J gene is TRBJ2-5, the V gene TRBV7-8; TRBD1 matches 7 bases. V dropped 4 bases and J dropped 5; count of bases not matched to a gene: 10. The CDR3 runs 15 residues. From germline, CDR1 is SGHVS and CDR2 FQNEAQ. For the CDR3, the DNA is TGTGCCAGCAGCTCTCGACCAGGGGGTCTCGAGACCCAGTACTTC. This sequence encodes CASSSRPGGLETQYF.